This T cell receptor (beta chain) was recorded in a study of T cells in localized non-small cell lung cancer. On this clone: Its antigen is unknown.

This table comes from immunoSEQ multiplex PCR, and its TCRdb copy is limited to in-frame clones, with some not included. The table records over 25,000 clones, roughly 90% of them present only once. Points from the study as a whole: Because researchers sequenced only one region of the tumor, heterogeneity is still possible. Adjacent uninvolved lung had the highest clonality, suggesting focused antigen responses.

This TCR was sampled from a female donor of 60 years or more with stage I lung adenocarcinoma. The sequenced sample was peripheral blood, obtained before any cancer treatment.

CDR3 in DNA: TGTGCCAGCACTATAAGAGGCGGCCCTACCGGGGAGCTGTTTTTT. The encoded protein is CASTIRGGPTGELFF. The chain is built from TRBV6-5 and TRBJ2-2; D remains unclear. Trimming removed 7 bases at V and 5 bases at J, with 17 bases between. The germline V gene has CDR1 MNHEY and CDR2 SVGAGI. The CDR3 is made up of 15 amino acids.